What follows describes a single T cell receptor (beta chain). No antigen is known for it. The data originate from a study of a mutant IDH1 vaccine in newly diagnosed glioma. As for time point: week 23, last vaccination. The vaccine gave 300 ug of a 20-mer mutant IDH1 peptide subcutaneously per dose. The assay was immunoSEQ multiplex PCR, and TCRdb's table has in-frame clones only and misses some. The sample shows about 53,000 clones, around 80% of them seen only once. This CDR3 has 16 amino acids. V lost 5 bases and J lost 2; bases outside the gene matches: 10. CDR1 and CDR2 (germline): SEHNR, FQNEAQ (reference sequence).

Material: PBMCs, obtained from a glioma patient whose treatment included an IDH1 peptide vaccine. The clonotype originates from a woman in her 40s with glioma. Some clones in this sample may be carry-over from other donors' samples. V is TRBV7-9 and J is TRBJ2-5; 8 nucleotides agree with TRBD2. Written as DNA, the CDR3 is TGTGCCAGCAGCACGGATAGCGGGGTAGCGCAAGAGACCCAGTACTTC. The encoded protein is CASSTDSGVAQETQYF.